This T cell receptor (beta chain) was recovered during a study of T-cell memory formation after mild COVID-19. Study outcomes and limitations: Mainly in CM and EM were contracting CD4+ clones; CD8+ were in EMRA. The SARS-CoV-2 specificity of second-wave clones reaching peak at day 37 remained unverified. Pre-infection memory carried some responding clones, suggesting that cross-reactive memory joined.

This clonotype was counted between two and nine times. Its antigen is still unknown. The TCR alpha and TCR beta cDNA libraries, bearing sample barcodes and UMIs, were generated by 5'RACE using constant-segment primers. TCRdb passed the 5' RACE reads through MiXCR, listing each CDR3 protein once. Of 200,000 to 300,000 distinct CDR3 sequences listed, around a tenth are singletons. CDR1 is SGHRS and CDR2 is YFSETQ in the germline V gene. V lost 4 bases to trimming and J lost 5 bases, with 12 bases between them. There are 13 residues in the CDR3. The V gene is TRBV5-1, the J gene TRBJ2-5; a weak D match, TRBD2 (6 bases). The TCR originated in a young man who had mild COVID-19 (a few samples of this study predate the infection). Cell type and time point are not known. Sequencing was done on a sample of PBMCs or a T cell subset sorted from them (not recorded which). For the CDR3, the DNA is TGCGCCAGCAGCCCGACTAGTGAGGAGACCCAGTACTTC. Its translation: CASSPTSEETQYF.